Presented here are 7 T cell receptor beta chains from one specimen sequenced in a study of OX40 agonist ivuxolimab in advanced cancers. Profiling relied on immunoSEQ multiplex PCR, and the TCRdb table lists in-frame clones only, not all of them. This table holds approximately 25,000 clones, approximately 86% found once. The material sequenced was CD4+ or CD8+ T cells sorted from blood, taken in a trial of the OX40 agonist ivuxolimab. Every receptor here comes from an adult with an advanced solid tumor such as melanoma, head and neck, liver or kidney cancer.

The chain couples TRBV28 to TRBJ2-7, with 7 bases lining up with TRBD2. This CDR3 has 14 amino acids. V was clipped by 5 bases and J by 6 bases; unmatched bases: 10. Per the germline V gene, CDR1 is MDHEN and CDR2 is SYDVKM. The CDR3: CASSLTSRDGEQYF. The CDR3 DNA reads as TGTGCCAGCAGTCTGACTAGCAGGGACGGCGAGCAGTACTTC.

The chain recombines TRBV29-1 with TRBJ2-2; D assignment may be TRBD1 or TRBD2 (6 bases each). Germline CDR1 SQVTM, CDR2 ANQGSEA. The CDR3 is made up of 13 amino acids. With 5 bases removed from V and 7 bases from J, the gap between germline ends came to 14 bases. The CDR3 sequence is CSVLGGAIGELFF. The CDR3 coding sequence is TGCAGCGTTCTGGGGGGCGCGATCGGGGAGCTGTTTTTT.

V usage is TRBV14 and J usage is TRBJ1-1; D is unclear. The CDR3 contains 15 residues. The V gene's germline CDR1 is SGHDN and CDR2 FVKESK. The ends were cut back, 1 base at V and 3 bases at J, with 12 bases in the middle. The CDR3 region is CASSQVAGTDTEAFF. CDR3 nucleotide sequence: TGTGCCAGCAGCCAAGTTGCGGGTACGGACACTGAAGCTTTCTTT.

The chain combines TRBV7-9 with TRBJ2-7; D is possibly TRBD2 (7 bases). CDR1 is SEHNR, CDR2 FQNEAQ, per germline (reference sequence). Trimming removed 5 bases from V and 6 bases from J, with 11 bases in between. The CDR3 totals 12 residues. The CDR3 DNA reads TGTGCCAGCAGCCGGGGGGCTGGCGAGCAGTACTTC. Residues: CASSRGAGEQYF.

This clone was counted once. This chain's CDR3 is CASRLTGTWNEQFF. CDR3 nucleotides: TGCGCCAGCAGATTGACAGGGACTTGGAATGAGCAGTTCTTC. The V and J genes are TRBV10-2 and TRBJ2-1, with TRBD1 as a possible D gene (7 bases). The germline V gene has CDR1 WSHSY and CDR2 SAAADI. The CDR3 runs 14 residues. Between the trimmed V and J ends, which lost 6 bases and 7 bases, there was a span of 16 bases.

This clone was counted a few times. The chain uses TRBV13 and TRBJ2-1; D possibly corresponds to TRBD1 (5 bases). This CDR3 has 15 amino acids. Trimming cost V 2 bases and J 5 bases, with 13 bases left between them. The V gene's germline CDR1 is PRHDT and CDR2 FYEKMQ (reference sequence). The CDR3 protein is CASSLRGSRDNEQFF. CDR3 bases: TGTGCCAGCAGCTTAAGGGGTAGTAGGGACAATGAGCAGTTCTTC.

The gene calls are TRBV19 and TRBJ2-7; maybe TRBD1 (5 bases). The CDR3 has 17 residues. CDR1 is LNHDA, CDR2 SQIVND, per germline (reference sequence). The V gene lost 5 bases and the J gene lost 2 bases, with 22 bases spanning the gap. The DNA of the CDR3 is TGTGCCAGTAGTCCCATGACAGCCCTAAGTTCGACCTACGAGCAGTACTTC. Encoded protein: CASSPMTALSSTYEQYF.